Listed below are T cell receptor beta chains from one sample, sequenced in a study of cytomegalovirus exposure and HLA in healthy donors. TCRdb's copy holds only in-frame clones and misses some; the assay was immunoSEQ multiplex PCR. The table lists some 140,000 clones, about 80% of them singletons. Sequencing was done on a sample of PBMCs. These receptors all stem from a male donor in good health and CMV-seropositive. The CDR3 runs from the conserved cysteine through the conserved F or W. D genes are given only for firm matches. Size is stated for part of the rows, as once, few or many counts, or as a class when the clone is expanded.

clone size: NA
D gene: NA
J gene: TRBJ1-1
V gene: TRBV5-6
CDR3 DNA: TGTGCCAGCAGCTTAAATGAGTTAGCTTTCTTT
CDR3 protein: CASSLNELAFF

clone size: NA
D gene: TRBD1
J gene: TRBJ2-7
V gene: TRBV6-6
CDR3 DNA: TGTGCCAGCAGTCTTATAAGTCCGGGACAGGGGAACGAGCAGTACTTC
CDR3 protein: CASSLISPGQGNEQYF

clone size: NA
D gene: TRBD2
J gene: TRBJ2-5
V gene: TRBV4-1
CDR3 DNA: TGCGCCAGCAGCCAAGAGCCTAGCGGGTGGGAGACCCAGTACTTC
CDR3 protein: CASSQEPSGWETQYF

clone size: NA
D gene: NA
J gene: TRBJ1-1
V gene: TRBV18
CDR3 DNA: TGTGCCAGCTCACCCACGGACACTCTCACTGAAGCTTTCTTT
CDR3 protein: CASSPTDTLTEAFF

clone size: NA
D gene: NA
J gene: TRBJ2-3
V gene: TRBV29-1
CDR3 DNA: TGCAGCGTTGGAGACGGACTCACAGATACGCAGTATTTT
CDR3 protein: CSVGDGLTDTQYF

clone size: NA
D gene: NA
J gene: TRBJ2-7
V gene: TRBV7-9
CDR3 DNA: TGTGCCAGCAGCTCAACCGGGAGCTACGAGCAGTACTTC
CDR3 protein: CASSSTGSYEQYF

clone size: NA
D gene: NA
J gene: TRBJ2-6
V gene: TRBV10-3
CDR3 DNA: TGTGCCATCAGTGTTTCCGGGAGCTCTGGGGCCAACGTCCTGACTTTC
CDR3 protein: CAISVSGSSGANVLTF

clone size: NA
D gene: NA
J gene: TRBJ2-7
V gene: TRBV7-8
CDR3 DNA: TGTGCCAGCAGCTTAGGAGGTAGCTCCCCCTACGAGCAGTACTTC
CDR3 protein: CASSLGGSSPYEQYF

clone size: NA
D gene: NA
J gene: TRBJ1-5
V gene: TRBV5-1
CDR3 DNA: TGCGCCAGCCAGGGGACACCAGGAAATCAGCCCCAGCATTTT
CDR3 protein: CASQGTPGNQPQHF

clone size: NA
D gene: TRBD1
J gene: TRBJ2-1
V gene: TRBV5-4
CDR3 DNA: TGTGCCAGCAGCCCGGACAGGGGGCGCGAGAATGAGCAGTTCTTC
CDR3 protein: CASSPDRGRENEQFF

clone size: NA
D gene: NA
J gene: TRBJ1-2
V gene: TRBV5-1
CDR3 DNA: TGCGCCAGCAGCTTGGACAGCCAGAATCACTATGGCTACACCTTC
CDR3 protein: CASSLDSQNHYGYTF

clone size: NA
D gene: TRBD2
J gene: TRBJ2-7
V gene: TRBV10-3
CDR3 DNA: TGTGCCATCAGTGAGCCGGCAGCGGGAGGAGGGGACGAGCAGTACTTC
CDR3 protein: CAISEPAAGGGDEQYF

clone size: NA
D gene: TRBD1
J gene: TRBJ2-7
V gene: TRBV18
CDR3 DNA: TGTGCCAGCTCACCACTATGGACAGGCGAATACTACGAGCAGTACTTC
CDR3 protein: CASSPLWTGEYYEQYF

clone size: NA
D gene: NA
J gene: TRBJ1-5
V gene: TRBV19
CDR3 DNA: TGTGCCAGTAGTATAGGCGGATCTAGCAATCAGCCCCAGCATTTT
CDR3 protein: CASSIGGSSNQPQHF

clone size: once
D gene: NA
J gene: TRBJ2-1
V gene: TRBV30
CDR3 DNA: TGTGCCTGGACCCTCTTTAGCCTGGATGAGCAGTTCTTC
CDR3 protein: CAWTLFSLDEQFF

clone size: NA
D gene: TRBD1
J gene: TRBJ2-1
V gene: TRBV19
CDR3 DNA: TGTGCCAGTAGTTTACCGGGACAGGGAAATGAGCAGTTCTTC
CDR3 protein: CASSLPGQGNEQFF